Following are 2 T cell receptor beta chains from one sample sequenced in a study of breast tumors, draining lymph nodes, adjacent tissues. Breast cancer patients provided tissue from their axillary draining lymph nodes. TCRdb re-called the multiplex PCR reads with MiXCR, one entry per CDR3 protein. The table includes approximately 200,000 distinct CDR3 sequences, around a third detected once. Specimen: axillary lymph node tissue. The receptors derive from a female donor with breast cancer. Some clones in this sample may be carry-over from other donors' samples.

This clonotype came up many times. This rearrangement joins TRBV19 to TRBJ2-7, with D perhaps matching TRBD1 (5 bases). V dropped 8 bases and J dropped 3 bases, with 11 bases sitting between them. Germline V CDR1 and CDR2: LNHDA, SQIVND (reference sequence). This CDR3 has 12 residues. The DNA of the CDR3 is TGTGCCAGTTCCGGACAAGACTACGAGCAGTACTTC. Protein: CASSGQDYEQYF.

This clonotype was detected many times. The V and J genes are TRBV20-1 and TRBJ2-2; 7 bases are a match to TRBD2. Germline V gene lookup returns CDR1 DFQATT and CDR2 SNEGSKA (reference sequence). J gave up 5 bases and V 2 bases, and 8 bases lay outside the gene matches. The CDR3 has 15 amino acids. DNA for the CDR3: TGCAGTGCTAGATTGGGCGGGAGAGGTACCGGGGAGCTGTTTTTT. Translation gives CSARLGGRGTGELFF.